The entry that follows covers one TCR beta chain sequence. The antigen is undetermined. In the same sample, other DNA sequences code for this CDR3. Germline CDR1 is SEHNR and CDR2 is FQNEAQ (reference sequence). Deletions cut 0 bases from V and 4 bases from J, with 12 bases between. There are 15 residues in the CDR3. Repertoires were generated with immunoSEQ multiplex PCR, while TCRdb's copy carries only in-frame clones and drops some. Here the sample spans around 80,000 clones, more than 70% being singletons. The record originates from a study of OX40 agonist ivuxolimab in advanced cancers. Study as a whole: The study enrolled dose-escalation patients with hepatocellular carcinoma, melanoma, renal cell or head and neck cancer. Broader study findings: Partial responders receiving 0.1-3.0 mg/kg showed among the lowest clonal expansion. At doses 0.1 to 3.0 mg/kg, CD4+ and CD8+ clones expanded. Low normalized T-cell clonal expansion was additionally recorded for some nonresponders.

This chain uses TRBV7-9 with TRBJ2-5, with TRBD2 as a possible D gene (5 bases). The clonotype comes from an adult with an advanced solid tumor such as melanoma, head and neck, liver or kidney cancer. The material was CD4+ or CD8+ T cells sorted from blood, obtained in a trial of the OX40 agonist ivuxolimab. The CDR3 sequence is CASSLARGSGETQYF. The CDR3 region has the DNA TGTGCCAGCAGCTTAGCACGAGGGAGTGGAGAGACCCAGTACTTC.